The 11 T cell receptor beta chains below come from one sample, sequenced in a study of OX40 agonist ivuxolimab in advanced cancers. Receptor amplification or capture employed the immunoSEQ multiplex PCR assay. The immuneACCESS repertoire file appears here via TCRdb, limited to in-frame rearrangements. These files lack a portion of the clones; in checked studies, under half of the deficit traces to unresolved V genes, and the cause of the others is not known. The sample table holds under 20,000 clones, of which approximately 85% were seen once. The ten largest clones add up to 33% of the sample. Sequenced here: CD4+ or CD8+ T cells sorted from blood, sampled in a trial of the OX40 agonist ivuxolimab. These receptors originate from an adult with an advanced solid tumor such as melanoma, head and neck, liver or kidney cancer.

In its sample, this clone was seen a few times. The rearrangement uses TRBV11-3 and TRBJ1-5; TRBD1 aligns across 9 bases. Germline trimming cut 6 bases from V and 2 bases from J; bases unmatched to any gene: 5. The CDR3 is made up of 15 amino acids. The germline V gene encodes CDR1 SGHNT and CDR2 YENEEA. CDR3 in amino acids: CASSTGGLGNQPQHF. The DNA for the CDR3 is TGTGCCAGCAGTACAGGGGGCCTGGGCAATCAGCCCCAGCATTTT.

CDR3 sequence (DNA): TGTGCCAGCAGCTTTAAGACAGGGCTTTCCTACGAGCAGTACTTC. Translation: CASSFKTGLSYEQYF. This chain joins TRBV11-2 and TRBJ2-7, with 7 bases fitting TRBD1. The CDR3 length is 15 residues. Germline-derived CDR1 and CDR2 are SGHAT and FQNNGV. V dropped 3 bases and J dropped 1; count of bases not matched to a gene: 6. The full variable domain, its missing parts supplied by reference TRBV11-2 and TRBJ2-7, is EAGVAQSPRYKIIEKRQSVAFWCNPISGHATLYWYQQILGQGPKLLIQFQNNGVVDDSQLPKDRFSAERLKGVDSTLKIQPAKLEDSAVYLCASSFKTGLSYEQYFGPGTRLTVT.

J is TRBJ1-2 and V is TRBV12-5; possible D gene TRBD1, 6 bases. Per the germline V gene, CDR1 is LGHNT and CDR2 is FRNRAP. Trimming removed 5 bases from V and 4 bases from J, with 17 bases in between. The length of the CDR3 is 15 residues. The CDR3 nucleotides read TGTGCTAGTGGTCCATGGGACACCGGGGGCTATGGCTACACCTTC. Translation gives CASGPWDTGGYGYTF.

This chain uses TRBV4-2 with TRBJ1-6; D gene ambiguous. Germline lookup yields CDR1 LGHNA and CDR2 YNFKEQ. V lost 2 bases and J 2 bases, leaving 10 bases between the germline ends. CDR3 length equals 16 residues. Here the CDR3 DNA reads TGTGCCAGCAGCCAACCGGATGTCGCCTATAATTCACCCCTCCACTTT. Translation gives CASSQPDVAYNSPLHF.

The CDR3 DNA is TGTGCCAGCAGTTTATGGGCCAGGGGGTCCTACGAGCAGTACTTC. Amino acid sequence: CASSLWARGSYEQYF. The V call is TRBV28, the J call TRBJ2-7, with 7 bases matching TRBD1. The germline V gene has CDR1 MDHEN and CDR2 SYDVKM. The V segment lost 0 bases and the J segment 1 base; nucleotides outside the gene matches: 3. The CDR3 contains 15 residues.

The chain couples TRBV11-2 to TRBJ2-5; D may match TRBD1 or TRBD2 (5 bases each). The CDR3 covers 14 residues. Trimming left V 3 bases short and J 2 bases short, with 10 bases between. Germline values: CDR1 SGHAT, CDR2 FQNNGV. CDR3 nucleotide sequence: TGTGCCAGCAGCTTCGGGACGGATCAAGAGACCCAGTACTTC. Translated, it gives CASSFGTDQETQYF.

The chain has TRBV9 and TRBJ1-1; 7 positions match TRBD1. Germline-derived CDR1 and CDR2 are SGDLS and YYNGEE. V lost 4 bases to trimming and J lost 0 bases; unmatched junction nucleotides: 15. There are 18 residues in the CDR3. The CDR3 loop is CASSSPLMGGQMNTEAFF. The DNA for the CDR3 is TGTGCCAGCAGCTCTCCTTTAATGGGGGGACAGATGAACACTGAAGCTTTCTTT.

The genes are TRBV7-6 and TRBJ1-1, with no clear D. Trimming took 5 bases from V and 4 from J, leaving 14 bases between them. CDR1 SGHVS and CDR2 FNYEAQ come from the germline V gene. The CDR3 has 14 residues. For the CDR3, the DNA is TGTGCCAGCAGCCTCCGGTCCCAAGGCACTGAAGCTTTCTTT. Amino acids: CASSLRSQGTEAFF.

The CDR3 loop reads CASSSYRQGTYNEQFF. The CDR3 DNA sequence: TGCGCCAGCAGCTCATATCGACAGGGGACCTACAATGAGCAGTTCTTC. The chain uses TRBV5-1 and TRBJ2-1, with 8 nucleotides matching TRBD1. The CDR3 runs to 16 residues. Per the germline V gene, CDR1 is SGHRS and CDR2 is YFSETQ. The ends lost 3 bases at V and 2 bases at J; junction bases unmatched: 7.

The chain is built from TRBV7-2 and TRBJ2-1; unclear D gene. CDR1 is SGHTA, CDR2 FQGNSA, per germline. This CDR3 contains 13 residues. Trimming removed 11 bases at V and 0 bases at J, with 11 bases between. The CDR3 DNA follows: TGTGCCGCACGCGCAGTCTCCTACAATGAGCAGTTCTTC. Its protein is CAARAVSYNEQFF.

The chain recombines TRBV10-3 with TRBJ2-5, with D hard to call. The V gene's germline CDR1 is ENHRY and CDR2 SYGVKD. The V end was cut by 3 bases, the J end by 3 bases, with 5 bases between. CDR3 length: 12 amino acids. CDR3 DNA sequence: TGTGCCATCAGTGACACAGAAGAGACCCAGTACTTC. It translates to CAISDTEETQYF.